Listed here are 20 T cell receptor beta chains from one sample, sequenced in a study of blood T cells in healthy people across ages. Next came a second PCR, run for about 7 to 12 cycles, which used a sample-barcoded 5' primer along with a J-beta primer mix. TCRdb independently ran MiXCR on the 5' RACE reads; one entry per CDR3 protein. The data show over 950,000 distinct CDR3 sequences, 35% to 40% seen once. What was sequenced was blood. The receptor set was obtained from a man between 18 and 35 years old in good health.

The chain is built from TRBV12-3 or TRBV12-4 and TRBJ2-4; D remains ambiguous. The CDR3 runs 13 residues. The V and J ends lost 6 bases and 3 bases respectively, with 9 bases between them. CDR3: CASRTTGKNIQYF. In DNA, the CDR3 is TGTGCCAGCAGGACCACTGGCAAAAACATTCAGTACTTC.

This clonotype has ten or more counts. The genes are TRBV20-1 and TRBJ1-2; D is unclear. The CDR3 length is 12 residues. V was cut by 1 base and J by 3 bases, with 6 bases left in between. Germline loops: CDR1 DFQATT, CDR2 SNEGSKA (reference sequence). CDR3: CSARGPDYGYTF. DNA for the CDR3: TGCAGTGCTAGAGGGCCAGACTATGGCTACACCTTC.

V gene TRBV20-1 combines with J gene TRBJ2-1; 8 bases align to TRBD2. V lost 2 bases to trimming and J lost 7 bases; unmatched junction nucleotides: 7. Looked up from germline, CDR1 is DFQATT and CDR2 is SNEGSKA (reference sequence). The length of the CDR3 is 14 residues. The CDR3 protein is CSARMGRGANEQFF. CDR3 sequence (DNA): TGCAGTGCTAGAATGGGGCGGGGGGCAAATGAGCAGTTCTTC.

In this sample, this clonotype turned up a few times. The chain joins TRBV6-2 or TRBV6-3 to TRBJ2-7, with TRBD1 matching 7 bases. CDR3 length: 13 residues. CDR1 MNHEY and CDR2 SVGEGT come from the germline V gene. The V gene end was trimmed by 10 bases and the J gene end by 2 bases; junction bases not matched to a gene: 8. The CDR3 is CATLDRFTYEQYF. For the CDR3, the DNA is TGTGCCACCCTGGACAGGTTCACCTACGAGCAGTACTTC.

As regards this clonotype: This may come from a read error, since a much larger clone is one base off. V and J are TRBV29-1 and TRBJ2-5; 12 bases align to TRBD2. Germline CDR1 and CDR2: SQVTM and ANQGSEA. This CDR3 has 17 residues. The J segment lost 11 bases and the V segment lost 0 bases, leaving 16 bases of the junction unmatched. The CDR3 sequence is CSVEDLTSGGPYNEQYF. The CDR3 DNA reads as TGCAGCGTTGAAGATCTGACTAGCGGGGGACCTTACAATGAGCAGTACTTC. Using reference TRBV29-1 and TRBJ2-5 for the parts outside the CDR3, the full variable domain is SAVISQKPSRDICQRGTSLTIQCQVDSQVTMMFWYRQQPGQSLTLIATANQGSEATYESGFVIDKFPISRPNLTFSTLTVSNMSPEDSSIYLCSVEDLTSGGPYNEQYFGPGTRLLVL.

The genes are TRBV20-1 and TRBJ2-7; D ambiguous. V shed 0 bases and J shed 3 bases, with 3 bases lying between them. CDR3 size: 11 residues. Germline lookup yields CDR1 DFQATT and CDR2 SNEGSKA (reference sequence). The CDR3 sequence is CSARDYYEQYF. CDR3 nucleotides: TGCAGTGCTAGAGATTACTACGAGCAGTACTTC.

This clonotype appeared a few times. V and J are TRBV7-6 and TRBJ1-4; 9 nucleotides match TRBD1. V lost 5 bases and J lost 8; bases outside the gene matches: 12. This CDR3 has 16 amino acids. Germline CDR1 is SGHVS and CDR2 is FNYEAQ. The CDR3 coding sequence is TGTGCCAGCAGCCCGGGGACAGGGATGGAGCGAGAAAAACTGTTTTTT. Translating gives CASSPGTGMEREKLFF.

The chain couples TRBV29-1 to TRBJ2-5; D unresolved. V was cut by 6 bases and J by 11 bases, with 28 bases left in between. The CDR3 has 15 amino acids. Germline loops: CDR1 SQVTM, CDR2 ANQGSEA. CDR3 protein: CSVGRRPSSYNEQYF. CDR3 sequence (DNA): TGCAGCGTAGGGCGGAGACCGAGCTCCTACAATGAGCAGTACTTC.

The sample holds a few counts of this clonotype. The chain joins TRBV19 to TRBJ1-2, with TRBD1 as a possible D gene (6 bases). The CDR3 extends over 16 amino acids. CDR1 LNHDA and CDR2 SQIVND come from the germline V gene (reference sequence). Trimming stripped 3 bases from V and 4 bases from J, with 18 bases between. The chain's CDR3 is CASSMGPTGIGYGYTF. CDR3 in DNA: TGTGCCAGTAGTATGGGACCTACAGGGATAGGCTATGGCTACACCTTC.

The chain links TRBV5-1 to TRBJ2-2; D unclear. With 0 bases removed from V and 8 bases from J, the gap between germline ends came to 11 bases. Germline V gene sequence: CDR1 SGHRS, CDR2 YFSETQ. This CDR3 has 14 amino acids. In DNA form, the CDR3 reads TGCGCCAGCAGCTTGGCCGGCATGGAGGGGGAGCTGTTTTTT. Protein: CASSLAGMEGELFF.

The chain employs TRBV7-2 and TRBJ2-3; tentative D call: TRBD2 (6 bases). Between the trimmed V and J ends, which lost 5 bases and 2 bases, there was a span of 14 bases. CDR3 length: 15 amino acids. Germline V gene data show CDR1 as SGHTA and CDR2 as FQGNSA. This CDR3 is CASSPQRAYTDTQYF. Written as DNA, the CDR3 is TGTGCCAGCAGCCCCCAGCGGGCGTACACAGATACGCAGTATTTT.

This clonotype has more than one count but fewer than ten. This chain uses TRBV12-3 or TRBV12-4 with TRBJ1-1; D call uncertain. Trimming took 7 bases from V and 2 from J, leaving 11 bases between them. CDR3 length equals 13 residues. Written as DNA, the CDR3 is TGTGCCAGCAACACGGCATTAAACACTGAAGCTTTCTTT. Its protein product is CASNTALNTEAFF.

This clonotype occurred once. The rearrangement uses TRBV7-2 and TRBJ1-2; possibly TRBD1 for D (5 bases). The CDR3 length is 17 residues. V was cut by 0 bases and J by 0 bases, with 14 bases left in between. Germline CDR1 reads SGHTA; CDR2 reads FQGNSA. CDR3 nucleotides: TGTGCCAGCAGCTTAGCGGTCGGGGACCCTCCTAACTATGGCTACACCTTC. It codes for CASSLAVGDPPNYGYTF.

The rearrangement joins TRBV12-3 or TRBV12-4 to TRBJ2-5; D gene uncertain. V lost 7 bases and J 1 base, leaving 10 bases between the germline ends. CDR3 size: 13 residues. The CDR3 DNA is TGTGCCAGCATTTTGTACAGCCAAGAGACCCAGTACTTC. Translating gives CASILYSQETQYF.

This sequence joins TRBV11-2 and TRBJ1-1; D call uncertain. This CDR3 is built from 14 residues. Trimming stripped 7 bases from V and 5 bases from J, with 17 bases between. CDR1 is SGHAT and CDR2 is FQNNGV in the germline V gene. For the CDR3, the DNA is TGTGCCAGCACCTCGGCCCTAGAATCAACTGAAGCTTTCTTT. The encoded protein is CASTSALESTEAFF.

This rearrangement joins TRBV10-3 to TRBJ2-1; 8 bases line up with TRBD2. The J call may not be correct, given that the DNA end is closer to TRBJ2-7. Germline lookup yields CDR1 ENHRY and CDR2 SYGVKD. The CDR3 contains 13 residues. CDR3 region: CAIRGGGYNEQYF. The CDR3 nucleotides are TGTGCCATCAGAGGCGGGGGGTACAATGAGCAGTACTTC.

V gene TRBV6-6 combines with J gene TRBJ1-2; weak D call: TRBD1 (5 bases). V shed 8 bases and J shed 4 bases, with 8 bases lying between them. The CDR3 totals 11 residues. From germline, CDR1 is MNHNY and CDR2 SVGAGI (reference sequence). CDR3 loop: CASAGTYGYTF. The DNA of the CDR3 is TGTGCCAGCGCAGGGACCTATGGCTACACCTTC.

This clonotype was detected once. This chain joins TRBV14 and TRBJ1-2; perhaps TRBD1 as D (5 bases). V lost 4 bases and J lost 4, with 16 bases in between. The CDR3 sequence is 15 residues long. Germline CDR1 reads SGHDN; CDR2 reads FVKESK. The CDR3 is CASSLNAGESYGYTF. CDR3 nucleotide sequence: TGTGCCAGCAGCCTTAATGCGGGGGAGTCCTATGGCTACACCTTC.

The chain joins TRBV20-1 to TRBJ2-5; D is uncertain. Trimming stripped 1 base from V and 2 bases from J, with 14 bases between. Germline lookup yields CDR1 DFQATT and CDR2 SNEGSKA (reference sequence). This CDR3 has 15 amino acids. The CDR3 DNA reads TGCAGTGCTAGAGGGGAACTGGCTCAACAAGAGACCCAGTACTTC. This gives the protein CSARGELAQQETQYF.

The chain is built from TRBV20-1 and TRBJ2-5; D assignment may be TRBD1 or TRBD2 (5 bases each). CDR1 and CDR2 (germline): DFQATT, SNEGSKA (reference sequence). V dropped 3 bases and J dropped 2 bases, with 13 bases sitting between them. This CDR3 spans 14 amino acids. DNA of the CDR3: TGCAGTGCTAGGTTTGAGAGGGGTCAAGAGACCCAGTACTTC. This codes for CSARFERGQETQYF.